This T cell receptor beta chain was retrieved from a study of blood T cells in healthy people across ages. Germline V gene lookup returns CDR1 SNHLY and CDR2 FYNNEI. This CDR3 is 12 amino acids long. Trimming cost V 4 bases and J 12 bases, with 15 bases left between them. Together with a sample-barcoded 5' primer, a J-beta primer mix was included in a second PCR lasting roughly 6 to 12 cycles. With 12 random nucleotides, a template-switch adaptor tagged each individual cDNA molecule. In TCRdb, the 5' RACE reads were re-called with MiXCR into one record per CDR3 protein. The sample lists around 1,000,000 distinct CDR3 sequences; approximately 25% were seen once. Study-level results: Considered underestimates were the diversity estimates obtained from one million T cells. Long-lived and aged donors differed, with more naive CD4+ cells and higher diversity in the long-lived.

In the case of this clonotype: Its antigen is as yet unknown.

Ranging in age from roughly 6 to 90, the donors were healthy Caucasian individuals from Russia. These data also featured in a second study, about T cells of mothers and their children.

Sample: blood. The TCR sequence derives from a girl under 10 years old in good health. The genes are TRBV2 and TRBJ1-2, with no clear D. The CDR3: CASSAVALGHTF. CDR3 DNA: TGTGCCAGCAGTGCGGTGGCCTTGGGCCACACCTTC.